Ten or more counts support the clone carrying this T cell receptor (beta chain). Its target is not known. A library prepared for alpha chains yielded this beta chain as an off-target read; its size is of little meaning. Indicated time point: sample taken at primary tumor resection. Frozen PBMC, nontumor lung or tumor provided whole RNA, which was sequenced unsorted. The CDR3 has 15 amino acids. The germline gives CDR1 ENHRY, CDR2 SYGVKD. V trimming: 6 bases; J trimming: 8 bases; junction bases outside the gene matches: 10. TCRdb re-derived calls from the 5' RACE reads in MiXCR, one entry per CDR3 protein. This sample has around 18,000 distinct CDR3 sequences, with almost 6% found just once. The record originates from a study of spatial heterogeneity in lung cancer. Study-level points and caveats: In tumors, expanded intratumoral alpha and beta TCR counts tracked mutation counts.

Here the sequenced sample was lung tumor tissue, taken at surgery. The source of this sequence is a female donor with early-stage non-small cell lung cancer. The rearrangement joins TRBV10-3 to TRBJ2-1; 10 nucleotides align to TRBD1. The DNA for the CDR3 is TGTGCCATCAGGGCTTTGACAGGGGGCTTGGATGAGCAGTTCTTC. It translates to CAIRALTGGLDEQFF.